Following are 25 T cell receptor beta chains from one sample sequenced in a study of blood T cell repertoires in COVID-19. TCRdb keeps only in-frame clones here, not all; method: immunoSEQ multiplex PCR. The table lists roughly 200,000 clones, about 82% of them singletons. The sample was PBMCs or T cells enriched from blood (not recorded which). The receptors originated from a young woman who had recovered from COVID-19.

This clone was seen a single time. The chain combines TRBV28 with TRBJ1-6; 8 bases agree with TRBD1. V was clipped by 3 bases and J by 7 bases; unmatched bases: 2. The CDR3 contains 14 residues. Germline CDR1 MDHEN, CDR2 SYDVKM. In DNA, the CDR3 is TGTGCCAGCAGTTTTGCAGGGGGCAATTCACCCCTCCACTTT. This encodes CASSFAGGNSPLHF.

The gene calls are TRBV3-1 (or the pseudogene TRBV3-2) and TRBJ1-6, with no clear D. Germline assignment: CDR1 LGHDT and CDR2 YNNKEL (reference sequence). V lost 1 base to trimming and J lost 5 bases, with 6 bases between them. The CDR3 is made up of 14 amino acids. CDR3 nucleotide sequence: TGTGCCAGCAGCCAAGTCAGGAATAATTCACCCCTCCACTTT. It codes for CASSQVRNNSPLHF.

The chain uses TRBV15 and TRBJ1-2; TRBD1 might be the D (5 bases). The CDR3 length is 14 residues. Germline V gene sequence: CDR1 LNHNV, CDR2 YYDKDF (reference sequence). The germline V and J ends were trimmed by 0 bases and 4 bases, with 9 bases remaining between them. This chain's CDR3 is CATSRDLDIYGYTF. In DNA, the CDR3 is TGTGCCACCAGCAGAGATCTGGACATCTATGGCTACACCTTC. Supplemented by reference TRBV15 and TRBJ1-2, the full variable domain reads DAMVIQNPRYQVTQFGKPVTLSCSQTLNHNVMYWYQQKSSQAPKLLFHYYDKDFNNEADTPDNFQSRRPNTSFCFLDIRSPGLGDTAMYLCATSRDLDIYGYTFGSGTRLTVV.

The chain combines TRBV5-6 with TRBJ1-3, with D perhaps matching TRBD1 (6 bases). The CDR3 is 15 residues long. Germline V CDR1 and CDR2: SGHDT, YYEEEE. Trimming removed 0 bases from V and 1 base from J, with 8 bases in between. The CDR3 reads CASSLVTGSGNTIYF. DNA for the CDR3: TGTGCCAGCAGCTTGGTAACAGGGTCTGGAAACACCATATATTTT.

The chain recombines TRBV23-1 with TRBJ1-5; possibly TRBD1 for D (6 bases). TRBV23-1 is classed as an ORF, of uncertain function. The V and J ends lost 3 bases and 0 bases respectively, with 15 bases between them. The CDR3 is 17 amino acids. The CDR3: CASSQVEGVYSNQPQHF. For the CDR3, the DNA is TGCGCCAGCAGTCAGGTTGAGGGGGTGTATAGCAATCAGCCCCAGCATTTT.

The V gene is TRBV2, the J gene TRBJ2-1; 8 positions match TRBD2. The CDR3 covers 15 residues. The V gene end was trimmed by 6 bases and the J gene end by 7 bases; junction bases not matched to a gene: 11. From germline, CDR1 is SNHLY and CDR2 FYNNEI. CDR3 sequence reads: CASRRLSGKRNEQFF. The DNA for the CDR3 is TGTGCCAGCAGACGCCTTAGCGGGAAAAGGAATGAGCAGTTCTTC. Filled out from reference TRBV2 and TRBJ2-1, the complete variable domain reads EPEVTQTPSHQVTQMGQEVILRCVPISNHLYFYWYRQILGQKVEFLVSFYNNEISEKSEIFDDQFSVERPDGSNFTLKIRSTKLEDSAMYFCASRRLSGKRNEQFFGPGTRLTVL.

The V gene is TRBV3-1 (or the pseudogene TRBV3-2), the J gene TRBJ2-7, with TRBD2 matching over 9 bases. The CDR3 length is 17 residues. Germline values: CDR1 LGHDT, CDR2 YNNKEL (reference sequence). V lost 5 bases and J lost 2; bases outside the gene matches: 13. CDR3 protein: CASSEGTDSGRTYEQYF. CDR3 DNA sequence: TGTGCCAGCAGCGAAGGGACAGATAGCGGGAGAACCTACGAGCAGTACTTC.

The genes are TRBV27 and TRBJ2-6; a possible D gene is TRBD2 (6 bases). This CDR3 spans 18 amino acids. Trimming cost V 2 bases and J 0 bases, with 14 bases left between them. From germline, CDR1 is MNHEY and CDR2 SMNVEV (reference sequence). DNA for the CDR3: TGTGCCAGCAGTTTAATCGTTGGAGGGGCCTCTGGGGCCAACGTCCTGACTTTC. This translates into CASSLIVGGASGANVLTF.

The rearrangement joins TRBV3-1 (or the pseudogene TRBV3-2) to TRBJ2-7; the D is unclear. V was cut by 0 bases and J by 1 base, with 7 bases left in between. This CDR3 is 14 amino acids long. Looked up from germline, CDR1 is LGHDT and CDR2 is YNNKEL (reference sequence). This chain's CDR3 is CASSQDRQSYEQYF. CDR3 coding DNA: TGTGCCAGCAGCCAAGACAGGCAGTCCTACGAGCAGTACTTC.

The chain carries TRBV5-6 and TRBJ2-7, with D possibly being TRBD1 (6 bases). V gave up 4 bases and J gave up 6 bases, with 20 bases separating them. The CDR3 contains 15 residues. The germline V gene encodes CDR1 SGHDT and CDR2 YYEEEE. The CDR3 region has the DNA TGTGCCAGCAGCAACGGACAGATGTTCTCTTCCGAGCAGTACTTC. Its translation: CASSNGQMFSSEQYF.

In its sample, this clone was seen once. The J gene is TRBJ2-7, the V gene TRBV10-3; TRBD1 matches 10 bases. The CDR3 length is 14 residues. Trimming took 5 bases from V and 4 from J; bases not matched to a gene: 5. From germline, CDR1 is ENHRY and CDR2 SYGVKD. This chain's CDR3 is CAISRGQGSYEQYF. The CDR3, as DNA: TGTGCCATCAGTCGGGGACAGGGGTCTTACGAGCAGTACTTC.

The chain is built from TRBV27 and TRBJ2-3; a possible D gene is TRBD2 (5 bases). The CDR3 totals 13 residues. Per the germline V gene, CDR1 is MNHEY and CDR2 is SMNVEV (reference sequence). V lost 3 bases and J 4 bases, leaving 8 bases between the germline ends. CDR3: CASSLRVPDTQYF. The DNA for the CDR3 is TGTGCCAGCAGTTTGAGGGTTCCAGATACGCAGTATTTT.

The chain joins TRBV6-1 to TRBJ1-4; no firm D call. The germline CDR1 and CDR2 sequences are MNHNS and SASEGT. There are 17 residues in the CDR3. V was shortened by 2 bases and J by 0 bases, with 13 bases between the two germline ends. Here the CDR3 DNA reads TGTGCCAGCAGTGAATTCCCGAACACAGCAACTAATGAAAAACTGTTTTTT. Its translation: CASSEFPNTATNEKLFF.

This chain joins TRBV30 and TRBJ2-5; the D gene is possibly TRBD1 (5 bases). The CDR3 totals 15 residues. Germline CDR1 reads GTSNPN; CDR2 reads SVGIG (reference sequence). V lost 5 bases, J lost 2 bases, and 18 bases lay in between. Written as DNA, the CDR3 is TGTGCCTGGGCTAAGGCCGCAGGGAAACAAGAGACCCAGTACTTC. Its translation is CAWAKAAGKQETQYF.

The genes are TRBV28 and TRBJ2-3; tentative D call: TRBD2 (6 bases). Trimming shortened V by 5 bases and J by 0 bases, and 15 bases separated the two germline ends. Germline V gene sequence: CDR1 MDHEN, CDR2 SYDVKM. The CDR3 totals 16 residues. The CDR3 DNA reads as TGTGCCAGCAGTAGCGAAACCGGGACTAGCACAGATACGCAGTATTTT. This gives the protein CASSSETGTSTDTQYF. The full variable domain, in which reference TRBV28 and TRBJ2-3 provide the parts outside the CDR3, is DVKVTQSSRYLVKRTGEKVFLECVQDMDHENMFWYRQDPGLGLRLIYFSYDVKMKEKGDIPEGYSVSREKKERFSLILESASTNQTSMYLCASSSETGTSTDTQYFGPGTRLTVL.

V gene TRBV30 combines with J gene TRBJ2-2; TRBD2 matches at 10 bases. The CDR3 totals 13 residues. The germline V gene has CDR1 GTSNPN and CDR2 SVGIG (reference sequence). With 5 bases clipped from V and 3 bases from J, the junction kept 0 bases outside the gene matches. This chain's CDR3 is CAWGLADTGELFF. The CDR3 DNA sequence: TGTGCCTGGGGACTAGCGGACACCGGGGAGCTGTTTTTT. The variable domain in full, with the rest retrieved from reference TRBV30 and TRBJ2-2, is SQTIHQWPATLVQPVGSPLSLECTVEGTSNPNLYWYRQAAGRGLQLLFYSVGIGQISSEVPQNLSASRPQDRQFILSSKKLLLSDSGFYLCAWGLADTGELFFGEGSRLTVL.

The chain is built from TRBV2 and TRBJ1-6; D gene ambiguous. V was pared by 5 bases and J by 7 bases, with 9 bases between. CDR3 length: 13 residues. Germline CDR1 SNHLY, CDR2 FYNNEI. Here the CDR3 DNA reads TGTGCCAGCAGTCGGGGTACGAATTCACCCCTCCACTTT. Translating it yields CASSRGTNSPLHF.

This chain uses TRBV4-1 with TRBJ1-2; D gene uncertain. This CDR3 contains 15 residues. With 6 bases removed from V and 7 bases from J, the gap between germline ends came to 21 bases. CDR1 MGHRA and CDR2 YSYEKL come from the germline V gene. CDR3 nucleotides: TGCGCCAGCAGTCTATATCCCTGGACTCCGATTGGCTACACCTTC. It is translated as CASSLYPWTPIGYTF.

The chain has TRBV7-8 and TRBJ2-2, with 7 bases matching TRBD1. This CDR3 has 17 amino acids. Trimming took 0 bases from V and 6 from J; bases not matched to a gene: 10. CDR1 SGHVS and CDR2 FQNEAQ come from the germline V gene. The CDR3 DNA reads as TGTGCCAGCAGCTTAGCGTCGCGACAGGGAAGGGCCGGGGAGCTGTTTTTT. This gives the protein CASSLASRQGRAGELFF.

The CDR3 DNA reads TGTGCCTGGTACAGGGGGGAGTCGTCTGGGGCCAACGTCCTGACTTTC. Its translation is CAWYRGESSGANVLTF. The J gene is TRBJ2-6, the V gene TRBV30; TRBD1 aligns across 8 bases. CDR1 and CDR2 from the germline V gene are GTSNPN and SVGIG (reference sequence). The length of the CDR3 is 16 residues. J gave up 1 base and V 5 bases, and 7 bases lay outside the gene matches.

The chain uses TRBV28 and TRBJ2-7, with D possibly TRBD2 on 5 matching bases. This CDR3 is 11 amino acids long. Germline V gives CDR1 MDHEN, CDR2 SYDVKM. V was clipped by 8 bases and J by 2 bases, with 7 bases between them. This CDR3 is CASGSTYEQYF. In DNA, the CDR3 is TGTGCCAGCGGGAGTACCTACGAGCAGTACTTC. Complete variable domain (other parts from reference TRBV28 and TRBJ2-7): DVKVTQSSRYLVKRTGEKVFLECVQDMDHENMFWYRQDPGLGLRLIYFSYDVKMKEKGDIPEGYSVSREKKERFSLILESASTNQTSMYLCASGSTYEQYFGPGTRLTVT.

This chain links TRBV5-5 with TRBJ1-5; 8 bases map to TRBD1. Germline V gives CDR1 SGHKS, CDR2 YYEKEE (reference sequence). This CDR3 has 17 residues. The V gene end was trimmed by 1 base and the J gene end by 3 bases; junction bases not matched to a gene: 9. CDR3 sequence (DNA): TGTGCCAGCAGCTTGTCAGGGGGCTCCTCTGACAATCAGCCCCAGCATTTT. Its translation: CASSLSGGSSDNQPQHF.

The rearrangement links TRBV5-1 to TRBJ1-4; maybe TRBD1 (6 bases). Germline lookup yields CDR1 SGHRS and CDR2 YFSETQ. The CDR3 runs to 18 residues. Trimming left V 0 bases short and J 5 bases short, with 20 bases between. CDR3 residues: CASSLVGQTRTGNEKLFF. The DNA for the CDR3 is TGCGCCAGCAGCTTGGTAGGACAGACACGAACCGGGAATGAAAAACTGTTTTTT.

The genes are TRBV5-4 and TRBJ2-2, with D maybe TRBD1 (6 bases). The CDR3 consists of 16 residues. In germline, CDR1 is SGHNT, CDR2 YYREEE (reference sequence). V was clipped by 5 bases and J by 3 bases, with 17 bases between them. The CDR3 loop reads CASRTGQPGDTGELFF. The CDR3 DNA follows: TGTGCCAGCAGAACTGGACAGCCAGGCGACACCGGGGAGCTGTTTTTT.

This sequence joins TRBV5-6 and TRBJ1-5; no reliable D call. Germline CDR1 and CDR2: SGHDT and YYEEEE. The ends were cut back, 2 bases at V and 6 bases at J, with 9 bases in the middle. The CDR3 sequence is 13 residues long. CDR3 residues: CASSLMAGQPQHF. Here the CDR3 DNA reads TGTGCCAGCAGCTTAATGGCAGGTCAGCCCCAGCATTTT.